This passage covers 12 T cell receptor beta chains from one sample sequenced in a study of shared clonotypes between healthy human individuals. Clones were read by immunoSEQ multiplex PCR, and TCRdb kept only the in-frame ones, dropping some. The repertoire has 2 million to 2.5 million clones, roughly 95% of them found once; the top ten carry 0.1% to 0.15%. Sequencing was done on a sample of naive CD4+ T cells sorted from blood. Subset of the sample: CD45RA+ positively selected. Receptors were obtained from a young man in good health.

This clone was seen more than once but under ten times. Other DNA variants within this sample encode the same CDR3. This chain links TRBV5-4 with TRBJ1-5; no clear D gene. Looked up from germline, CDR1 is SGHNT and CDR2 is YYREEE (reference sequence). The ends were cut back, 0 bases at V and 3 bases at J, with 4 bases in the middle. The CDR3 consists of 13 residues. CDR3 sequence (DNA): TGTGCCAGCAGCTTGGATACCAATCAGCCCCAGCATTTT. Translated, it gives CASSLDTNQPQHF. The full variable domain, completed using reference TRBV5-4 and TRBJ1-5, is ETGVTQSPTHLIKTRGQQVTLRCSSQSGHNTVSWYQQALGQGPQFIFQYYREEENGRGNFPPRFSGLQFPNYSSELNVNALELDDSALYLCASSLDTNQPQHFGDGTRLSIL.

The chain recombines TRBV7-8 with TRBJ2-7; a weak D match, TRBD1 (5 bases). CDR1 SGHVS and CDR2 FQNEAQ come from the germline V gene. Trimming left V 3 bases short and J 5 bases short, with 11 bases between. This CDR3 is built from 13 residues. CDR3: CASSFSGSHEQYF. CDR3 bases: TGTGCCAGCAGCTTCTCAGGGTCGCACGAGCAGTACTTC.

About this clone itself: At one end, the junction sequence differs from germline, possibly due to a read error. V gene TRBV7-9 combines with J gene TRBJ1-2; 11 bases are a match to TRBD1. Germline V gene sequence: CDR1 SEHNR, CDR2 FQNEAQ (reference sequence). This CDR3 comprises 14 residues. The CDR3, as DNA: TGTGCCAGCAGCTCGAGACCCACTGGACAGGGGGCTTCCTTC. This sequence encodes CASSSRPTGQGASF.

This chain links TRBV10-3 with TRBJ2-3; D is undetermined. The CDR3 extends over 14 amino acids. V gave up 2 bases and J gave up 2 bases, with 8 bases separating them. The germline CDR1 and CDR2 sequences are ENHRY and SYGVKD. The CDR3 DNA is TGTGCCATCAGTGAGCGGCTAAACACAGATACGCAGTATTTT. The encoded protein is CAISERLNTDTQYF.

Remarks on this clone: Other DNA sequences in the sample encode the same CDR3. This rearrangement joins TRBV5-1 to TRBJ2-7; D uncertain. This CDR3 has 12 amino acids. Germline values: CDR1 SGHRS, CDR2 YFSETQ. The V end lost 0 bases, the J end lost 3 bases, and 4 bases lay between the germline ends. Here the CDR3 DNA reads TGCGCCAGCAGCTTGGGTAACTACGAGCAGTACTTC. Protein sequence: CASSLGNYEQYF. Supplemented by reference TRBV5-1 and TRBJ2-7, the full variable domain reads KAGVTQTPRYLIKTRGQQVTLSCSPISGHRSVSWYQQTPGQGLQFLFEYFSETQRNKGNFPGRFSGRQFSNSRSEMNVSTLELGDSALYLCASSLGNYEQYFGPGTRLTVT.

The chain is built from TRBV30 and TRBJ1-4; D unresolved. The CDR3 is 14 residues long. Germline CDR1 and CDR2: GTSNPN and SVGIG (reference sequence). Between the trimmed V and J ends, which lost 1 base and 0 bases, there was a span of 6 bases. The CDR3 DNA follows: TGTGCCTGGAGTGCGGGATCAACTAATGAAAAACTGTTTTTT. Protein product: CAWSAGSTNEKLFF.

This clone has a handful of counts. The CDR3 DNA reads as TGTGCCAGCAGCCTGGGGGGGACTCTAGCCAAAAACATTCAGTACTTC. Encoded protein: CASSLGGTLAKNIQYF. This rearrangement joins TRBV5-4 to TRBJ2-4, with 7 bases lining up with TRBD2. This CDR3 region has 16 residues. The ends lost 4 bases at V and 0 bases at J; junction bases unmatched: 7. Germline V gene data show CDR1 as SGHNT and CDR2 as YYREEE (reference sequence). The full variable domain, rest sourced from reference TRBV5-4 and TRBJ2-4, is ETGVTQSPTHLIKTRGQQVTLRCSSQSGHNTVSWYQQALGQGPQFIFQYYREEENGRGNFPPRFSGLQFPNYSSELNVNALELDDSALYLCASSLGGTLAKNIQYFGAGTRLSVL.

CDR3 in amino acids: CASHSSQGTEAFF. As DNA, the CDR3 is TGTGCCAGCCACAGCTCACAGGGCACTGAAGCTTTCTTT. The V gene is TRBV18, the J gene TRBJ1-1, with D possibly being TRBD1 (6 bases). The CDR3 is 13 amino acids. CDR1 and CDR2 from the germline V gene are KGHSH and LQKENI. The V and J ends lost 8 bases and 4 bases respectively, with 14 bases between them.

The gene calls are TRBV5-1 and TRBJ2-5; the match to TRBD2 covers 8 bases. The CDR3 sequence is 16 residues long. The V gene's germline CDR1 is SGHRS and CDR2 YFSETQ. J lost 2 bases, V lost 0 bases, and 6 bases had no gene match. The CDR3 DNA sequence: TGCGCCAGCAGCTTGGGCAGACTAGCGATACAAGAGACCCAGTACTTC. Translation gives CASSLGRLAIQETQYF.

The V and J genes are TRBV19 and TRBJ1-2, with 8 bases that match TRBD1. From germline, CDR1 is LNHDA and CDR2 SQIVND (reference sequence). The CDR3 length is 14 residues. V was clipped by 5 bases and J by 2 bases; unmatched bases: 4. The CDR3 loop reads CASSGQGSNYGYTF. In DNA form, the CDR3 reads TGTGCCAGTAGTGGACAGGGTTCCAACTATGGCTACACCTTC.

The J gene is TRBJ2-7, the V gene TRBV19; 7 bases are shared with TRBD2. Per germline, CDR1 LNHDA and CDR2 SQIVND (reference sequence). V dropped 8 bases and J dropped 3; count of bases not matched to a gene: 1. The CDR3 extends over 11 amino acids. In DNA form, the CDR3 reads TGTGCCAGTGGGGGGGGCTACGAGCAGTACTTC. Translation: CASGGGYEQYF.

The chain recombines TRBV5-6 with TRBJ2-2; 9 nucleotides match TRBD1. The germline gives CDR1 SGHDT, CDR2 YYEEEE. The CDR3 contains 16 residues. The junction had 9 bases not matched to a gene; V was cut back by 3 bases and J by 6 bases. The CDR3 region is CASSYEQGAMSGELFF. The DNA of the CDR3 is TGTGCCAGCAGCTACGAACAGGGGGCAATGTCCGGGGAGCTGTTTTTT.